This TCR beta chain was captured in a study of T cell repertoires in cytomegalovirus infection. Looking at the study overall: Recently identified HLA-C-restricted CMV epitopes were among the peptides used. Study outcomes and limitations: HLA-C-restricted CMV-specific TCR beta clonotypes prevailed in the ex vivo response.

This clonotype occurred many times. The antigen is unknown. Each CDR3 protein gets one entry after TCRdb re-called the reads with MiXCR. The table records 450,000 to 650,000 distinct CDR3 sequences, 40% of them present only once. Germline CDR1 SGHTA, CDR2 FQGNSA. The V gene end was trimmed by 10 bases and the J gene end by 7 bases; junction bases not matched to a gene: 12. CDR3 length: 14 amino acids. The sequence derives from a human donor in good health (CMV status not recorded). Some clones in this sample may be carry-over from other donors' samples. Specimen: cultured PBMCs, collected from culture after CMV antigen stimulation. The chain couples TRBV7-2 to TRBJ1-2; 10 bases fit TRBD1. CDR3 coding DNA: TGTGCCACGGGGACCGGGACAGGGGCCGGTGGCTACACCTTC. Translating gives CATGTGTGAGGYTF.